These 5 T cell receptor beta chains share one sample of origin, sequenced in a study of T cell responses to AZD1222 COVID-19 vaccine. Assay used: immunoSEQ multiplex PCR; TCRdb lists only in-frame clones, some missing. This table holds under 200,000 clones, approximately 94% found once. This material consisted of peripheral blood, taken 28 days after the second dose of the MenACWY control vaccine. Every receptor here comes from an adult who received the MenACWY meningococcal vaccine as a control.

The rearrangement links TRBV7-9 to TRBJ1-4, with no clear D. V shed 0 bases and J shed 7 bases, with 12 bases lying between them. Germline values: CDR1 SEHNR, CDR2 FQNEAQ (reference sequence). The CDR3 is 15 residues long. The DNA for the CDR3 is TGTGCCAGCAGCTTAGCGGTAGGGTACCGTGAAAAACTGTTTTTT. Translation gives CASSLAVGYREKLFF. The complete variable domain, with remaining parts taken from reference TRBV7-9 and TRBJ1-4, reads DTGVSQNPRHKITKRGQNVTFRCDPISEHNRLYWYRQTLGQGPEFLTYFQNEAQLEKSRLLSDRFSAERPKGSFSTLEIQRTEQGDSAMYLCASSLAVGYREKLFFGSGTQLSVL.

The chain has TRBV29-1 and TRBJ1-2; TRBD1 agrees at 9 bases. The J segment lost 8 bases and the V segment lost 6 bases, leaving 13 bases of the junction unmatched. Germline lookup yields CDR1 SQVTM and CDR2 ANQGSEA. The CDR3 length is 14 residues. The CDR3 reads CSVFLSTGGEGYTF. CDR3 sequence (DNA): TGCAGCGTGTTCCTAAGTACAGGGGGCGAAGGCTACACCTTC. The entire variable domain, with the rest obtained from reference TRBV29-1 and TRBJ1-2, is as follows: SAVISQKPSRDICQRGTSLTIQCQVDSQVTMMFWYRQQPGQSLTLIATANQGSEATYESGFVIDKFPISRPNLTFSTLTVSNMSPEDSSIYLCSVFLSTGGEGYTFGSGTRLTVV.

V and J are TRBV6-4 and TRBJ1-2; D gene ambiguous. V was cut by 3 bases and J by 7 bases, with 18 bases left in between. This CDR3 has 15 amino acids. The germline V gene has CDR1 MRHNA and CDR2 SNTAGT. Here the CDR3 DNA reads TGTGCCAGCAGTGAAGAGGGTTTCGGTAATTCTGGCTACACCTTC. Translated: CASSEEGFGNSGYTF.

The V call is TRBV13, the J call TRBJ1-2; D not resolved. Between the trimmed V and J ends, which lost 1 base and 10 bases, there was a span of 10 bases. The CDR3 is made up of 12 amino acids. The germline gives CDR1 PRHDT, CDR2 FYEKMQ (reference sequence). The CDR3 is CASSLVSRAYTF. CDR3 nucleotides: TGTGCCAGCAGCTTAGTATCGCGGGCCTACACCTTC.

This chain links TRBV5-6 with TRBJ2-1; 9 nucleotides agree with TRBD2. Trimming at V came to 1 base and at J to 9 bases, leaving 8 bases not matched to a gene. The CDR3 contains 15 residues. Germline loops: CDR1 SGHDT, CDR2 YYEEEE. The CDR3 region is CASSLQAGGGGEQFF. CDR3 in DNA: TGTGCCAGCAGCTTGCAAGCGGGAGGAGGCGGTGAGCAGTTCTTC.